This T cell receptor (beta chain) derives from a study of shared clonotypes between healthy human individuals. The method was immunoSEQ multiplex PCR; TCRdb's version includes in-frame clones alone and lacks a portion of them. This table holds around 500,000 clones, around 80% found once. This CDR3 has 14 amino acids. CDR1 and CDR2 (germline): SGDLS, YYNGEE. V was trimmed by 1 base and J by 8 bases, leaving 13 bases between them. This rearrangement joins TRBV9 to TRBJ2-1, with D perhaps matching TRBD2 (5 bases). This receptor was obtained from a woman aged 40 to 50 in good health. Some clones in this sample may be carry-over from other donors' samples. Sequences were obtained from PBMCs. The CDR3 DNA sequence: TGTGCCAGCAGCGTATACATGGAGGAGGATGAGCAGTTCTTC. It specifies CASSVYMEEDEQFF.